This T cell receptor beta chain was sequenced in a study of T cells in Graves' hyperthyroidism and ophthalmopathy. This clonotype has ten or more counts. The junction departs from germline at one end; a sequencing error may be responsible. The germline V gene has CDR1 MNHEY and CDR2 SVGEGT. This CDR3 has 16 residues. The CDR3 regions of TCR beta were amplified from RNA transcripts. A set of HTBI primers served as the primers for a first-round RT-PCR of the TCR CDR3. TCRdb re-called the multiplex PCR reads through MiXCR, storing one row per CDR3 protein. The repertoire holds more than 500,000 distinct CDR3 sequences, with 15% to 20% as singletons.

Sequenced material: blood. The receptor comes from a woman under 40 with Graves' ophthalmopathy. V and J are TRBV6-2 or TRBV6-3 and TRBJ1-1; TRBD1 is a possible D gene (5 bases). CDR3 protein: CASSDSNGAWGTEAFF. The CDR3 bases are TGTGCCAGCAGTGACTCGAATGGGGCCTGGGGCACTGAAGCTTTCTTT.